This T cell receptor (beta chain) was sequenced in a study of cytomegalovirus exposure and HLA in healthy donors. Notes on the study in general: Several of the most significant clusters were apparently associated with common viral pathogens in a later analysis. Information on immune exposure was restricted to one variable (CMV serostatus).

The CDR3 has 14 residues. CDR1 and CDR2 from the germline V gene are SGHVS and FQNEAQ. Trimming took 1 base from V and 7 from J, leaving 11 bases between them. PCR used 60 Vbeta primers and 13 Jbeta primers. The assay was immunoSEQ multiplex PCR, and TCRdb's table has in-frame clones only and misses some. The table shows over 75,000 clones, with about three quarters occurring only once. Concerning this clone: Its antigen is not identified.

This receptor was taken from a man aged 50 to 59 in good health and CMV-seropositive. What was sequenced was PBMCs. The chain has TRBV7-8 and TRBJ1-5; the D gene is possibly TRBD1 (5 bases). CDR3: CASSLGGVGQPQHF. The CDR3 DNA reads TGTGCCAGCAGCTTAGGGGGGGTGGGCCAGCCCCAGCATTTT.